The clone carrying this T cell receptor (beta chain) has only a few counts. The data derive from a study of blood T cells in healthy people across ages. Primers used in a second PCR of roughly 7 to 11 cycles were a sample-barcoded 5' primer and a J-beta primer mix. Via MiXCR, TCRdb re-called the 5' RACE reads, giving one row per CDR3 protein. The sample lists about 2 million distinct CDR3 sequences, about 50% occurring once. The source is a woman in her thirties or forties in good health. Sequenced sample: blood.

CDR3 region: CAISVGGPSEQYF. Written as DNA, the CDR3 is TGTGCCATCAGTGTGGGGGGCCCCAGCGAGCAGTACTTC. The V call is TRBV10-3, the J call TRBJ2-7; the D call may be TRBD1 or TRBD2 (6 bases each). The CDR3 sequence is 13 residues long. V was cut by 4 bases and J by 6 bases, with 13 bases left in between. Germline assignment: CDR1 ENHRY and CDR2 SYGVKD.